The 19 T cell receptor beta chains presented below share a single source sample, sequenced in a study of CD8 T cells in ankylosing spondylitis. General study findings and limits: Made up of about eight highly homologous variants, a TCR beta motif appeared characteristic of ankylosing spondylitis blood.

No antigen is known for these receptors. TCRdb fed the 5' RACE reads into MiXCR, producing one record per CDR3 protein. The sample yields 350,000 to 450,000 distinct CDR3 sequences, 25% to 30% seen once. The sample comprised blood, either unsorted or a sorted T cell fraction (not recorded which). These receptors were obtained from a male donor with ankylosing spondylitis.

The chain has TRBV7-9 and TRBJ2-4, with TRBD2 as a possible D gene (6 bases). Germline CDR1 reads SEHNR; CDR2 reads FQNEAQ (reference sequence). The CDR3 is 16 residues long. V shed 1 base and J shed 0 bases, with 10 bases lying between them. The CDR3 bases are TGTGCCAGCAGCTTAGAGTCGCGGGGAGCCAAAAACATTCAGTACTTC. This encodes CASSLESRGAKNIQYF.

This clonotype was observed a handful of times. This chain links TRBV5-1 with TRBJ2-2; no reliable D call. The CDR3 spans 17 residues. CDR1 and CDR2 from the germline V gene are SGHRS and YFSETQ. Trimming removed 2 bases at V and 0 bases at J, with 14 bases between. In DNA form, the CDR3 reads TGCGCCAGCAGCTTAGCCGGGCCGCTAACGAACACCGGGGAGCTGTTTTTT. Amino acid sequence: CASSLAGPLTNTGELFF.

A few counts support this clonotype. The chain couples TRBV5-1 to TRBJ2-1; no clear D gene. Trimming cost V 0 bases and J 3 bases, with 10 bases left between them. Germline V gives CDR1 SGHRS, CDR2 YFSETQ. The CDR3 is 15 amino acids. CDR3 nucleotide sequence: TGCGCCAGCAGCTTGGACTCTCCCATCTACAATGAGCAGTTCTTC. Residues: CASSLDSPIYNEQFF.

This sequence joins TRBV12-5 and TRBJ1-1; D uncertain. V lost 7 bases and J 9 bases, leaving 15 bases between the germline ends. This CDR3 has 12 residues. CDR1 is LGHNT and CDR2 is FRNRAP in the germline V gene. The CDR3 DNA follows: TGTGCTAGTGCCCTCGACCGGACGAAAGCTTTCTTT. This sequence encodes CASALDRTKAFF.

This chain connects TRBV10-3 to TRBJ2-2; 7 bases agree with TRBD2. Looked up from germline, CDR1 is ENHRY and CDR2 is SYGVKD. The CDR3 consists of 17 residues. After removal of 4 bases from V and 0 bases from J, the junction contained 8 bases not matched to a gene. The CDR3 region is CAISGLFGLANTGELFF. The CDR3 DNA sequence: TGTGCCATCAGTGGCCTATTCGGACTAGCGAACACCGGGGAGCTGTTTTTT.

The chain joins TRBV7-2 to TRBJ1-1; 12 bases agree with TRBD1. Germline V CDR1 and CDR2: SGHTA, FQGNSA. The CDR3 is 16 residues long. Germline trimming cut 5 bases from V and 4 bases from J; bases unmatched to any gene: 8. In nucleotides, the CDR3 is TGTGCCAGCAGCCCGCGGGACAGGGGGCTGGGCACTGAAGCTTTCTTT. The encoded protein is CASSPRDRGLGTEAFF.

In this sample, this clonotype turned up a few times. This chain uses TRBV5-6 with TRBJ1-6; the D gene is possibly TRBD1 (5 bases). This CDR3 is built from 17 residues. Per germline, CDR1 SGHDT and CDR2 YYEEEE. Trimming removed 4 bases from V and 7 bases from J, with 21 bases in between. CDR3 residues: CASSPKRRDAGNSPLHF. For the CDR3, the DNA is TGTGCCAGCAGCCCGAAACGGAGGGACGCGGGGAATTCACCCCTCCACTTT.

The chain combines TRBV12-3 or TRBV12-4 with TRBJ2-3, with D perhaps given as TRBD1 or TRBD2 (5 bases each). The CDR3 has 14 residues. Trimming pared 7 bases from V and 4 bases from J, leaving 15 bases between. The CDR3 nucleotides are TGTGCCAGCACCTGGGGACCTGGGGCAGATACGCAGTATTTT. This sequence encodes CASTWGPGADTQYF.

The chain joins TRBV5-1 to TRBJ2-6; D call uncertain. Trimming pared 0 bases from V and 0 bases from J, leaving 7 bases between. Looked up from germline, CDR1 is SGHRS and CDR2 is YFSETQ. The CDR3 totals 16 residues. CDR3 amino acids: CASSLVPTSGANVLTF. The CDR3 nucleotides are TGCGCCAGCAGCTTGGTACCAACCTCTGGGGCCAACGTCCTGACTTTC.

V usage is TRBV5-4 and J usage is TRBJ2-2; tentatively, D is TRBD1 (6 bases). Looked up from germline, CDR1 is SGHNT and CDR2 is YYREEE (reference sequence). The CDR3 spans 16 residues. Trimming stripped 4 bases from V and 5 bases from J, with 18 bases between. The CDR3 spells CASSLPGSGATGELFF. DNA of the CDR3: TGTGCCAGCAGCCTACCGGGGTCAGGGGCGACCGGGGAGCTGTTTTTT. Based on the CDR3 plus reference TRBV5-4 and TRBJ2-2, the full variable domain is ETGVTQSPTHLIKTRGQQVTLRCSSQSGHNTVSWYQQALGQGPQFIFQYYREEENGRGNFPPRFSGLQFPNYSSELNVNALELDDSALYLCASSLPGSGATGELFFGEGSRLTVL.

The chain joins TRBV4-2 to TRBJ1-6, with D maybe TRBD1 (6 bases). There are 21 residues in the CDR3. Germline values: CDR1 LGHNA, CDR2 YNFKEQ. V lost 3 bases and J lost 0, with 24 bases in between. CDR3 loop: CASSHSSSGTRQSSYNSPLHF. The CDR3 nucleotides read TGTGCCAGCAGCCATTCCTCTTCCGGGACAAGGCAGAGCTCCTATAATTCACCCCTCCACTTT.

This clonotype was observed a handful of times. The genes are TRBV15 and TRBJ1-2; no firm D call. This CDR3 has 13 residues. Germline CDR1 is LNHNV and CDR2 is YYDKDF (reference sequence). Trimming left V 1 base short and J 5 bases short, with 8 bases between. CDR3 loop: CATSRGVDYGYTF. CDR3 nucleotide sequence: TGTGCCACCAGCAGAGGTGTGGATTATGGCTACACCTTC.

The J gene is TRBJ1-6, the V gene TRBV29-1, with a possible D match to TRBD1 (6 bases). The CDR3 extends over 13 amino acids. Germline CDR1 reads SQVTM; CDR2 reads ANQGSEA. V lost 7 bases, J lost 6 bases, and 13 bases lay in between. The CDR3 spells CSASRGGNSPLHF. The CDR3 nucleotides read TGCAGCGCTTCCAGGGGTGGTAATTCACCCCTCCACTTT.

This clonotype was counted between two and nine times. The rearrangement links TRBV7-2 to TRBJ1-2; tentative D call: TRBD1 (5 bases). The CDR3 has 14 residues. Germline values: CDR1 SGHTA, CDR2 FQGNSA. V lost 5 bases and J lost 6, with 16 bases in between. As DNA, the CDR3 is TGTGCCAGCAGCCTGGGACTGGATTGGGATGGCTACACCTTC. It encodes CASSLGLDWDGYTF.

This clonotype has more than one count but fewer than ten. The rearrangement links TRBV4-2 to TRBJ2-2; D is undetermined. Germline V gives CDR1 LGHNA, CDR2 YNFKEQ. Trimming shortened V by 1 base and J by 1 base, and 7 bases separated the two germline ends. The CDR3 has 15 residues. The CDR3 here is CASSQGVVNTGELFF. CDR3 DNA sequence: TGTGCCAGCAGCCAAGGCGTAGTGAACACCGGGGAGCTGTTTTTT.

The V gene is TRBV7-8, the J gene TRBJ1-5; D is undetermined. The germline CDR1 and CDR2 sequences are SGHVS and FQNEAQ. CDR3 length equals 15 residues. With 2 bases removed from V and 3 bases from J, the gap between germline ends came to 11 bases. The CDR3 is CASSLSGRFNQPQHF. The CDR3 DNA follows: TGTGCCAGCAGCTTAAGCGGTAGATTCAATCAGCCCCAGCATTTT. Variable domain in full (rest from reference TRBV7-8 and TRBJ1-5): GAGVSQSPRYKVAKRGQDVALRCDPISGHVSLFWYQQALGQGPEFLTYFQNEAQLDKSGLPSDRFFAERPEGSVSTLKIQRTQQEDSAVYLCASSLSGRFNQPQHFGDGTRLSIL.

This clonotype was detected only a few times. The V and J genes are TRBV12-3 or TRBV12-4 and TRBJ1-5; no definite D call. V was pared by 8 bases and J by 1 base, with 6 bases between. The CDR3 consists of 12 residues. CDR3 loop: CASAQSNQPQHF. In DNA form, the CDR3 reads TGTGCCAGCGCGCAAAGCAATCAGCCCCAGCATTTT.

This clonotype has a handful of counts. The CDR3 spells CASSSRTGGLSGNTIYF. The CDR3 bases are TGTGCCAGCAGCTCTCGGACAGGGGGCCTCTCTGGAAACACCATATATTTT. This sequence joins TRBV7-9 and TRBJ1-3; TRBD1 matches 11 bases. The CDR3 has 17 amino acids. The V and J ends lost 4 bases and 0 bases, in that order; junction bases with no gene match: 5. The germline V gene has CDR1 SEHNR and CDR2 FQNEAQ (reference sequence).

The genes are TRBV5-1 and TRBJ2-7; D tentatively reads TRBD1 or TRBD2 (5 bases each). The CDR3 is 15 amino acids. Germline V CDR1 and CDR2: SGHRS, YFSETQ. Trimming removed 0 bases at V and 3 bases at J, with 13 bases between. For the CDR3, the DNA is TGCGCCAGCAGCTTGGTGCAGGTGGGGGACTACGAGCAGTACTTC. This gives the protein CASSLVQVGDYEQYF.